The 20 T cell receptor beta chains below come from one sample, sequenced in a study of radiation and T cells in renal cell carcinoma. Clones were read by immunoSEQ multiplex PCR, and TCRdb kept only the in-frame ones, dropping some. The sample has some 130,000 clones; more than 80% are singletons. The time point denotes: blood 2 weeks post-SBRT. The treatment: 15 Gy SBRT to primary tumor, nephrectomy 4 weeks later. The sequenced sample was blood, obtained from a patient whose treatment included radiotherapy and nephrectomy. All receptors come from a woman aged 60-70 years with renal cell carcinoma.

The rearrangement joins TRBV10-3 to TRBJ2-7; 8 positions agree with TRBD1. The CDR3 length is 14 residues. V shed 10 bases, J shed 5 bases, and the junction held 13 bases outside the gene matches. From germline, CDR1 is ENHRY and CDR2 SYGVKD. CDR3 loop: CASQGVDRGHEQYF. The CDR3 nucleotides are TGTGCCAGCCAAGGGGTTGACAGGGGCCACGAGCAGTACTTC.

The J gene is TRBJ2-1, the V gene TRBV28, with a tentative D call TRBD1 (5 bases). The CDR3 has 14 amino acids. Deletions cut 1 base from V and 6 bases from J, with 10 bases between. In germline, CDR1 is MDHEN, CDR2 SYDVKM. CDR3 sequence reads: CASSLLPRANEQFF. CDR3 nucleotides: TGTGCCAGCAGTTTATTACCCAGGGCCAATGAGCAGTTCTTC.

The V and J genes are TRBV7-9 and TRBJ2-6, with D possibly called TRBD1 or TRBD2 (5 bases each). The germline V gene encodes CDR1 SEHNR and CDR2 FQNEAQ (reference sequence). V lost 2 bases and J 4 bases, leaving 9 bases between the germline ends. The CDR3 sequence is 15 residues long. CDR3 sequence reads: CASSLPGAGANVLTF. The DNA for the CDR3 is TGTGCCAGCAGCTTACCCGGGGCCGGGGCCAACGTCCTGACTTTC.

The chain joins TRBV10-3 to TRBJ2-3; D is perhaps TRBD1 or TRBD2 (6 bases each). This CDR3 spans 16 amino acids. The V and J ends lost 4 bases and 2 bases respectively, with 16 bases between them. Germline assignment: CDR1 ENHRY and CDR2 SYGVKD. The CDR3 nucleotides are TGTGCCATCAGTGTCACAGGCGGGACAATCACAGATACGCAGTATTTT. This translates into CAISVTGGTITDTQYF.

The gene calls are TRBV2 and TRBJ2-6; D remains unclear. The CDR3 spans 15 residues. Trimming stripped 11 bases from V and 1 base from J, with 15 bases between. Germline V gene sequence: CDR1 SNHLY, CDR2 FYNNEI. The CDR3 nucleotides are TGTGCCTCAACCGCCTTCATTTCTGGGGCCAACGTCCTGACTTTC. It specifies CASTAFISGANVLTF. The full variable domain, with the rest looked up from reference TRBV2 and TRBJ2-6, is EPEVTQTPSHQVTQMGQEVILRCVPISNHLYFYWYRQILGQKVEFLVSFYNNEISEKSEIFDDQFSVERPDGSNFTLKIRSTKLEDSAMYFCASTAFISGANVLTFGAGSRLTVL.

V gene TRBV2 combines with J gene TRBJ2-2; no firm D call. The ends were cut back, 4 bases at V and 2 bases at J, with 8 bases in the middle. The germline CDR1 and CDR2 sequences are SNHLY and FYNNEI. The CDR3 covers 14 residues. The CDR3 here is CASSAEINTGELFF. CDR3 DNA sequence: TGTGCCAGCAGTGCGGAAATTAACACCGGGGAGCTGTTTTTT. The whole variable domain, filled in from reference TRBV2 and TRBJ2-2, reads EPEVTQTPSHQVTQMGQEVILRCVPISNHLYFYWYRQILGQKVEFLVSFYNNEISEKSEIFDDQFSVERPDGSNFTLKIRSTKLEDSAMYFCASSAEINTGELFFGEGSRLTVL.

The chain carries TRBV11-3 and TRBJ2-1, with D maybe TRBD2 (6 bases). The CDR3 is 15 amino acids. V was pared by 5 bases and J by 7 bases, with 18 bases between. Germline V gene lookup returns CDR1 SGHNT and CDR2 YENEEA. This CDR3 reads CASSPPGTGRNEQFF. The CDR3 DNA reads as TGTGCCAGCAGCCCACCCGGGACTGGAAGGAATGAGCAGTTCTTC. The full variable domain, its missing parts supplied by reference TRBV11-3 and TRBJ2-1, is EAGVVQSPRYKIIEKKQPVAFWCNPISGHNTLYWYLQNLGQGPELLIRYENEEAVDDSQLPKDRFSAERLKGVDSTLKIQPAELGDSAVYLCASSPPGTGRNEQFFGPGTRLTVL.

This clone was seen more than once but under ten times. The chain combines TRBV7-9 with TRBJ2-1; 8 bases are shared with TRBD1. Germline V gene data show CDR1 as SEHNR and CDR2 as FQNEAQ (reference sequence). Trimming at V came to 4 bases and at J to 6 bases, leaving 5 bases not matched to a gene. There are 14 residues in the CDR3. The CDR3 nucleotides are TGTGCCAGCAGCTCGTCGACAGGGGTCAATGAGCAGTTCTTC. It yields the protein CASSSSTGVNEQFF. Filled out from reference TRBV7-9 and TRBJ2-1, the complete variable domain reads DTGVSQNPRHKITKRGQNVTFRCDPISEHNRLYWYRQTLGQGPEFLTYFQNEAQLEKSRLLSDRFSAERPKGSFSTLEIQRTEQGDSAMYLCASSSSTGVNEQFFGPGTRLTVL.

This clone showed up many times. V usage is TRBV7-9 and J usage is TRBJ1-1; perhaps TRBD1 as D (5 bases). Germline CDR1 and CDR2: SEHNR and FQNEAQ (reference sequence). V lost 5 bases, J lost 1 base, and 11 bases lay in between. This CDR3 spans 14 amino acids. DNA for the CDR3: TGTGCCAGCAGCACTTACACAGGGAACACTGAAGCTTTCTTT. Translation gives CASSTYTGNTEAFF.

The CDR3 protein is CASSFGPYPNQPQHF. For the CDR3, the DNA is TGTGCCAGCAGTTTTGGGCCTTATCCCAATCAGCCCCAGCATTTT. The J gene is TRBJ1-5, the V gene TRBV28; unclear D gene. This CDR3 is built from 15 residues. V was shortened by 3 bases and J by 3 bases, with 12 bases between the two germline ends. In germline, CDR1 is MDHEN, CDR2 SYDVKM. The whole variable domain, filled in from reference TRBV28 and TRBJ1-5, reads DVKVTQSSRYLVKRTGEKVFLECVQDMDHENMFWYRQDPGLGLRLIYFSYDVKMKEKGDIPEGYSVSREKKERFSLILESASTNQTSMYLCASSFGPYPNQPQHFGDGTRLSIL.

The chain employs TRBV5-8 and TRBJ2-7; tentative D call: TRBD2 (7 bases). Germline assignment: CDR1 SGHTS and CDR2 YDEGEE. The CDR3 sequence is 13 residues long. Trimming removed 3 bases from V and 6 bases from J, with 13 bases in between. This chain's CDR3 is CASSSYRGGEQYF. The DNA of the CDR3 is TGTGCCAGCAGCTCTTATAGGGGGGGCGAGCAGTACTTC.

J is TRBJ1-1 and V is TRBV7-9; D unclear. The germline V gene has CDR1 SEHNR and CDR2 FQNEAQ (reference sequence). The CDR3 loop spans 13 amino acids. The V end lost 4 bases, the J end lost 1 base, and 7 bases lay between the germline ends. The DNA of the CDR3 is TGTGCCAGCAGCTCCGTCACGAACACTGAAGCTTTCTTT. Translated, it gives CASSSVTNTEAFF.

This clone has more than one count but fewer than ten. The CDR3 spells CASRDGTETNTEAFF. CDR3 in DNA: TGCGCCAGCAGGGACGGGACAGAAACGAACACTGAAGCTTTCTTT. V gene TRBV5-1 combines with J gene TRBJ1-1; 7 bases match TRBD1. The CDR3 contains 15 residues. Germline V gives CDR1 SGHRS, CDR2 YFSETQ. V trimming: 5 bases; J trimming: 1 base; junction bases outside the gene matches: 8.

This clone was seen only a few times. The CDR3, as DNA: TGTGCCAGTAGCGGTCGGAGGCGAGGGGACACTGAAGCTTTCTTT. Translation gives CASSGRRRGDTEAFF. The rearrangement joins TRBV19 to TRBJ1-1; D is possibly TRBD1 (5 bases). The germline CDR1 and CDR2 sequences are LNHDA and SQIVND (reference sequence). The CDR3 covers 15 residues. Trimming pared 6 bases from V and 3 bases from J, leaving 17 bases between.

This clone came up once. The CDR3, as DNA: TGCGCCAGCAGCTTGGAAGGGGTCAACACTGAAGCTTTCTTT. Protein sequence: CASSLEGVNTEAFF. The gene calls are TRBV5-1 and TRBJ1-1, with D perhaps TRBD1 (5 bases). The CDR3 consists of 14 residues. V lost 0 bases and J lost 2, with 8 bases in between. CDR1 is SGHRS and CDR2 is YFSETQ in the germline V gene.

The chain links TRBV14 to TRBJ2-4; TRBD2 aligns across 8 bases. The junction had 9 bases not matched to a gene; V was cut back by 4 bases and J by 1 base. The CDR3 runs to 17 residues. Per germline, CDR1 SGHDN and CDR2 FVKESK. As DNA, the CDR3 is TGTGCCAGCAGCCCTCTTACGGGGGGGAGTGCCAAAAACATTCAGTACTTC. Translating gives CASSPLTGGSAKNIQYF.

The chain is built from TRBV5-1 and TRBJ2-5; TRBD1 is a possible D gene (6 bases). CDR3 length equals 14 residues. V lost 2 bases and J 1 base, leaving 9 bases between the germline ends. The germline gives CDR1 SGHRS, CDR2 YFSETQ. CDR3 in DNA: TGCGCCAGCAGCTTTACAGGGTCCCAAGAGACCCAGTACTTC. Translated, it gives CASSFTGSQETQYF.

This clone was seen once. This chain uses TRBV7-9 with TRBJ1-1, with 7 bases identical to TRBD1. V shed 4 bases, J shed 1 base, and the junction held 9 bases outside the gene matches. The CDR3 loop spans 16 amino acids. Germline V gene lookup returns CDR1 SEHNR and CDR2 FQNEAQ (reference sequence). In DNA form, the CDR3 reads TGTGCCAGCAGCTCCTTGACAGGGCGGGGGAACACTGAAGCTTTCTTT. This sequence encodes CASSSLTGRGNTEAFF.

The genes are TRBV28 and TRBJ2-1; no clear D gene. CDR1 is MDHEN, CDR2 SYDVKM, per germline. V dropped 6 bases and J dropped 0 bases, with 12 bases sitting between them. The CDR3 has 15 amino acids. The chain's CDR3 is CASSRRHHSYNEQFF. The CDR3, as DNA: TGTGCCAGCAGCCGACGACACCACTCCTACAATGAGCAGTTCTTC.

The chain employs TRBV19 and TRBJ1-5; D might be TRBD1 (6 bases). CDR3 length equals 17 residues. Germline-derived CDR1 and CDR2 are LNHDA and SQIVND (reference sequence). Trimming pared 1 base from V and 0 bases from J, leaving 13 bases between. For the CDR3, the DNA is TGTGCCAGTAGTATAGTTGGTACAGGGAATAGCAATCAGCCCCAGCATTTT. This codes for CASSIVGTGNSNQPQHF.